Following are 20 T cell receptor beta chains from one sample sequenced in a study of CD4 T cells in relation to SARS-CoV-2 and coronaviruses. The antigens for these receptors are not known. Libraries were prepared by immunoSEQ multiplex PCR; TCRdb keeps only in-frame clonotypes and omits some of them. The profile covers about 47,000 clones, with more than 65% appearing a single time and about 1.5% taken by the ten largest. The sample was naive CD4+ T cells from PBMCs, cultured in vitro. The subset denotes: naive CD4+ T cells isolated by negative enrichment. These receptors were obtained from an adult with COVID-19.

The chain carries TRBV5-1 and TRBJ2-3, with D uncertain. CDR1 SGHRS and CDR2 YFSETQ come from the germline V gene. V lost 0 bases, J lost 6 bases, and 14 bases lay in between. The CDR3 totals 15 residues. CDR3 coding DNA: TGCGCCAGCAGCTTGGAAGGGTTAGCCCCGGATACGCAGTATTTT. Its protein product is CASSLEGLAPDTQYF.

The chain uses TRBV24-1 and TRBJ1-5; TRBD1 is a possible D gene (5 bases). Germline loops: CDR1 KGHDR, CDR2 SFDVKD. V lost 5 bases and J lost 0, with 16 bases in between. The CDR3 consists of 17 residues. CDR3 protein: CATSGTPGDYSNQPQHF. The CDR3 region has the DNA TGTGCCACCAGTGGCACCCCGGGGGACTATAGCAATCAGCCCCAGCATTTT.

The rearrangement uses TRBV9 and TRBJ2-2; D unclear. With 0 bases removed from V and 1 base from J, the gap between germline ends came to 7 bases. This CDR3 spans 15 amino acids. The germline gives CDR1 SGDLS, CDR2 YYNGEE. CDR3 DNA: TGTGCCAGCAGCGTAGTTCGAATGAACACCGGGGAGCTGTTTTTT. Amino acid sequence: CASSVVRMNTGELFF.

The chain uses TRBV28 and TRBJ1-5; possible D gene TRBD1, 6 bases. The V end was cut by 6 bases, the J end by 5 bases, with 8 bases between. Germline CDR1 reads MDHEN; CDR2 reads SYDVKM. The CDR3 is made up of 12 amino acids. In DNA form, the CDR3 reads TGTGCCAGCAGGACAGGCGATCAGCCCCAGCATTTT. It is translated as CASRTGDQPQHF.

This chain links TRBV27 with TRBJ1-4; D remains ambiguous. CDR3 size: 15 residues. V dropped 5 bases and J dropped 1 base, with 11 bases sitting between them. Germline values: CDR1 MNHEY, CDR2 SMNVEV (reference sequence). The DNA for the CDR3 is TGTGCCAGCAGTCCTCGAGGGAGAACTAATGAAAAACTGTTTTTT. The encoded protein is CASSPRGRTNEKLFF.

The CDR3 region has the DNA TGCGCCAGCAGTGAGGGGCAGGGGACCCTTGAAAAACTGTTTTTT. Translation: CASSEGQGTLEKLFF. The chain uses TRBV10-1 and TRBJ1-4, with D perhaps TRBD1 (6 bases). Germline CDR1 is WNHNN and CDR2 is SYGVQD (reference sequence). This CDR3 comprises 15 residues. Deletions cut 2 bases from V and 7 bases from J, with 14 bases between.

This chain joins TRBV5-1 and TRBJ2-1; TRBD2 might be the D (5 bases). V was clipped by 0 bases and J by 0 bases, with 10 bases between them. The CDR3 is made up of 16 amino acids. Germline CDR1 reads SGHRS; CDR2 reads YFSETQ. The DNA for the CDR3 is TGCGCCAGCAGCTTGGGGGCGGGTCGCTCCTACAATGAGCAGTTCTTC. Translating it yields CASSLGAGRSYNEQFF. The full variable domain, with the rest looked up from reference TRBV5-1 and TRBJ2-1, is KAGVTQTPRYLIKTRGQQVTLSCSPISGHRSVSWYQQTPGQGLQFLFEYFSETQRNKGNFPGRFSGRQFSNSRSEMNVSTLELGDSALYLCASSLGAGRSYNEQFFGPGTRLTVL.

The rearrangement links TRBV5-1 to TRBJ2-7, with 7 bases aligning to TRBD2. Looked up from germline, CDR1 is SGHRS and CDR2 is YFSETQ. This CDR3 spans 20 amino acids. The V and J ends lost 2 bases and 3 bases, in that order; junction bases with no gene match: 23. The CDR3 spells CASSLHEAGFVPVTNYEQYF. Written as DNA, the CDR3 is TGCGCCAGCAGCTTACACGAAGCGGGATTCGTACCTGTGACCAACTACGAGCAGTACTTC.

The rearrangement links TRBV6-4 to TRBJ2-3; 10 nucleotides line up with TRBD2. The CDR3 sequence is 14 residues long. Germline V CDR1 and CDR2: MRHNA, SNTAGT. The trim removed 5 bases at V and 3 bases at J, leaving 2 bases unmatched. The CDR3 sequence: CASSPGLATDTQYF. In nucleotides, the CDR3 is TGTGCCAGCAGTCCGGGACTAGCGACAGATACGCAGTATTTT.

The rearrangement uses TRBV5-1 and TRBJ2-7, with 12 bases fitting TRBD1. V lost 4 bases to trimming and J lost 3 bases; unmatched junction nucleotides: 5. Germline CDR1 is SGHRS and CDR2 is YFSETQ. This CDR3 comprises 15 residues. The CDR3 DNA is TGCGCCAGCAGCCTAGGGACAGGGGGCAGCTACGAGCAGTACTTC. Protein sequence: CASSLGTGGSYEQYF. Full variable domain (rest looked up from reference TRBV5-1 and TRBJ2-7): KAGVTQTPRYLIKTRGQQVTLSCSPISGHRSVSWYQQTPGQGLQFLFEYFSETQRNKGNFPGRFSGRQFSNSRSEMNVSTLELGDSALYLCASSLGTGGSYEQYFGPGTRLTVT.

The chain joins TRBV19 to TRBJ2-7, with 8 bases identical to TRBD2. CDR3 length: 13 amino acids. Germline assignment: CDR1 LNHDA and CDR2 SQIVND (reference sequence). The V segment lost 8 bases and the J segment 4 bases; nucleotides outside the gene matches: 7. As DNA, the CDR3 is TGTGCCAGTGGGACCGGGACTAGTTACGAGCAGTACTTC. Encoded protein: CASGTGTSYEQYF.

This clone was seen more than once but under ten times. This chain connects TRBV29-1 to TRBJ2-3, with 9 bases that match TRBD2. The CDR3 covers 12 residues. With V trimmed by 7 bases and J by 6 bases, 5 bases remained unmatched. Germline CDR1 reads SQVTM; CDR2 reads ANQGSEA. The CDR3 protein is CSGAGGADTQYF. The CDR3 nucleotides read TGCAGCGGAGCGGGAGGTGCGGATACGCAGTATTTT.

CDR3 region: CATSDQGTLSYNEQFF. Written as DNA, the CDR3 is TGTGCCACCAGTGATCAGGGAACTCTCTCCTACAATGAGCAGTTCTTC. The chain carries TRBV24-1 and TRBJ2-1, with D possibly matching TRBD1 (5 bases). The V gene's germline CDR1 is KGHDR and CDR2 SFDVKD. The CDR3 extends over 16 amino acids. V was cut by 3 bases and J by 0 bases, with 11 bases left in between.

This clone was counted a single time. The V gene is TRBV28, the J gene TRBJ1-4; D remains ambiguous. Trimming cost V 6 bases and J 5 bases, with 13 bases left between them. CDR3 length equals 14 residues. The germline gives CDR1 MDHEN, CDR2 SYDVKM. For the CDR3, the DNA is TGTGCCAGCAGCCCACCGGGCCTCAATGAAAAACTGTTTTTT. Encoded protein: CASSPPGLNEKLFF.

J is TRBJ1-6 and V is TRBV5-3; D is unclear. TRBV5-3 is an ORF, with its function uncertain. The CDR3 has 15 amino acids. V lost 0 bases and J 13 bases, leaving 17 bases between the germline ends. The DNA for the CDR3 is TGTGCCAGAAGCTTGGGGGGAAACCCTTCATCCCCCCTCCACTTT. It translates to CARSLGGNPSSPLHF.

The V and J genes are TRBV25-1 and TRBJ1-5; 9 positions match TRBD1. The CDR3 is 16 amino acids. The V gene end was trimmed by 3 bases and the J gene end by 0 bases; junction bases not matched to a gene: 3. Germline V gene data show CDR1 as MGHDK and CDR2 as SYGVNS. The CDR3 is CASSDTTGGSNQPQHF. DNA for the CDR3: TGTGCCAGCAGTGACACGACAGGGGGTAGCAATCAGCCCCAGCATTTT.

The rearrangement links TRBV4-2 to TRBJ1-5; 9 bases map to TRBD1. Trimming removed 0 bases from V and 4 bases from J; junction bases left unmatched: 10. CDR1 and CDR2 (germline): LGHNA, YNFKEQ. This CDR3 region has 18 residues. The CDR3 protein is CASSQEGPQGAQNQPQHF. CDR3 DNA sequence: TGTGCCAGCAGCCAAGAAGGGCCACAGGGGGCGCAGAATCAGCCCCAGCATTTT.

The rearrangement links TRBV4-1 to TRBJ2-3; D gene ambiguous. CDR1 and CDR2 from the germline V gene are MGHRA and YSYEKL. V was trimmed by 2 bases and J by 8 bases, leaving 11 bases between them. This CDR3 is 13 amino acids long. This CDR3 reads CASSQPTTGTQYF. The CDR3 DNA follows: TGCGCCAGCAGCCAACCTACCACGGGTACGCAGTATTTT.

V gene TRBV4-1 combines with J gene TRBJ1-4; D remains ambiguous. This CDR3 contains 15 residues. The V gene lost 3 bases and the J gene lost 0 bases, with 8 bases spanning the gap. Germline CDR1 and CDR2: MGHRA and YSYEKL. CDR3 bases: TGCGCCAGCAGCCAGGCTCACTCAACTAATGAAAAACTGTTTTTT. It is translated as CASSQAHSTNEKLFF.

V usage is TRBV5-4 and J usage is TRBJ1-1, with D unclear. This CDR3 is built from 16 residues. The V and J ends lost 4 bases and 7 bases respectively, with 23 bases between them. Germline CDR1 and CDR2: SGHNT and YYREEE (reference sequence). The CDR3 is CASSPRRRGLDGEAFF. The DNA of the CDR3 is TGTGCCAGCAGCCCAAGGCGACGCGGGTTAGATGGTGAAGCTTTCTTT.